Below are 17 T cell receptor beta chains sequenced from a single sample in a study of Graves' ophthalmopathy and Graves' hyperthyroidism. The authors amplified TCR beta CDR3 regions, and they did so from RNA transcripts for repertoire sequencing. RT-PCR in the first round used HTBI primers; a second-round multiplex PCR followed. TCRdb processed the multiplex PCR reads anew with MiXCR; each CDR3 protein has one entry. The sample lists around 1,000,000 distinct CDR3 sequences, 35% to 40% occurring once. The specimen sequenced was peripheral blood or thyroid tissue (not recorded which). Receptors originate from an adult man with Graves' hyperthyroidism.

This clonotype was observed at least ten times. The rearrangement joins TRBV2 to TRBJ1-5; D is unclear. Germline V CDR1 and CDR2: SNHLY, FYNNEI. With 7 bases removed from V and 2 bases from J, the gap between germline ends came to 9 bases. The CDR3 extends over 13 amino acids. In DNA form, the CDR3 reads TGTGCCAGCACCCAGAGGGGCAATCAGCCCCAGCATTTT. Its protein product is CASTQRGNQPQHF. The full variable domain, rest sourced from reference TRBV2 and TRBJ1-5, is EPEVTQTPSHQVTQMGQEVILRCVPISNHLYFYWYRQILGQKVEFLVSFYNNEISEKSEIFDDQFSVERPDGSNFTLKIRSTKLEDSAMYFCASTQRGNQPQHFGDGTRLSIL.

The chain carries TRBV12-3 or TRBV12-4 and TRBJ1-1; 8 nucleotides match TRBD1. The ends lost 6 bases at V and 6 bases at J; junction bases unmatched: 9. The CDR3 is made up of 14 amino acids. CDR3 region: CASSTGGPGAEAFF. CDR3 in DNA: TGTGCCAGCAGCACAGGGGGGCCGGGTGCTGAAGCTTTCTTT.

This clonotype has a handful of counts. CDR3 in DNA: TGTGCCAGCAGCTTAGATCCCGTTGCTGTTGTCAGAATCTACGAGCAGTACTTC. Encoded protein: CASSLDPVAVVRIYEQYF. This chain links TRBV11-2 with TRBJ2-7; D is unresolved. Germline loops: CDR1 SGHAT, CDR2 FQNNGV. The CDR3 spans 18 residues. V was trimmed by 0 bases and J by 3 bases, leaving 21 bases between them.

This clonotype was recorded at least ten times. The chain links TRBV5-1 to TRBJ1-3; 12 nucleotides agree with TRBD1. Germline CDR1 is SGHRS and CDR2 is YFSETQ. This CDR3 comprises 17 residues. V gave up 4 bases and J gave up 0 bases; unmatched junction bases: 5. The CDR3 is CASSTGTGGASGNTIYF. CDR3 DNA: TGCGCCAGCAGCACCGGGACAGGGGGCGCCTCTGGAAACACCATATATTTT.

This clonotype was observed a single time. The germline gene is not matched at one end of the junction; a read error may be the cause. The chain employs TRBV19 and TRBJ2-7; D is uncertain. The CDR3 covers 13 residues. Germline V CDR1 and CDR2: LNHDA, SQIVND (reference sequence). The DNA for the CDR3 is TGTGCTAGTAAGGTTACGGTCTCCTACGAGCAGTACTTC. Protein sequence: CASKVTVSYEQYF.

On this clonotype: This may stem from a read error, because a much larger clone lies one nucleotide away. The V and J genes are TRBV12-3 or TRBV12-4 and TRBJ2-7; 7 bases fit TRBD1. CDR3 length: 13 amino acids. Losses at the gene ends were 8 bases for V and 4 bases for J; bases not matched to a gene: 8. CDR3 region: CASADRVEYEQYF. The CDR3 DNA follows: TGTGCCAGCGCCGACAGGGTCGAGTACGAGCAGTACTTC.

The chain links TRBV7-8 to TRBJ2-6; possible D gene TRBD1, 6 bases. The CDR3 spans 18 residues. Between the trimmed V and J ends, which lost 6 bases and 0 bases, there was a span of 18 bases. The V gene's germline CDR1 is SGHVS and CDR2 FQNEAQ. CDR3 sequence reads: CASRSGGSRYSGANVLTF. CDR3 nucleotide sequence: TGTGCCAGCAGGTCTGGGGGCAGTCGCTACTCTGGGGCCAACGTCCTGACTTTC.

For this clonotype: This may be a read error, as it is one base from a much larger clone. V is TRBV7-2 and J is TRBJ2-7; perhaps TRBD2 as D (5 bases). Germline values: CDR1 SGHTA, CDR2 FQGNSA. Trimming shortened V by 3 bases and J by 2 bases, and 11 bases separated the two germline ends. The CDR3 is made up of 14 amino acids. This chain's CDR3 is CTSSFESGPYEQYF. The DNA for the CDR3 is TGTACCAGCAGCTTTGAGAGCGGACCCTACGAGCAGTACTTC.

The J gene is TRBJ2-7, the V gene TRBV19; no clear D. CDR1 is LNHDA, CDR2 SQIVND, per germline (reference sequence). This CDR3 is built from 15 residues. V lost 6 bases and J 3 bases, leaving 18 bases between the germline ends. The CDR3 region has the DNA TGTGCCAGTAGGCTGGAAGGTACATTCGGCTACGAGCAGTACTTC. Its protein is CASRLEGTFGYEQYF.

This clonotype was counted many times. The chain combines TRBV19 with TRBJ2-2; perhaps TRBD1 as D (5 bases). The CDR3 totals 11 residues. The germline gives CDR1 LNHDA, CDR2 SQIVND (reference sequence). Between the trimmed V and J ends, which lost 9 bases and 7 bases, there was a span of 9 bases. CDR3 sequence (DNA): TGTGCCAGCTACCAGGGCGGGGAGCTGTTTTTT. Protein product: CASYQGGELFF.

This clonotype was picked up many times. The chain employs TRBV10-3 and TRBJ2-5; 7 nucleotides match TRBD2. Germline V lookup: CDR1 ENHRY, CDR2 SYGVKD. Trimming removed 3 bases from V and 9 bases from J; junction bases left unmatched: 13. CDR3 size: 15 residues. The CDR3 sequence is CAISDSGTTMEAQYF. DNA of the CDR3: TGTGCCATCAGTGATTCCGGGACTACCATGGAGGCCCAGTACTTC.

The chain carries TRBV6-6 and TRBJ1-2, with 7 nucleotides matching TRBD1. The V gene's germline CDR1 is MNHNY and CDR2 SVGAGI (reference sequence). V was pared by 4 bases and J by 0 bases, with 14 bases of the junction left unmatched. The CDR3 runs 18 residues. CDR3 coding DNA: TGTGCCAGCAGTTCCTTCCCGACAGGGACGGGTGCTAACTATGGCTACACCTTC. Encoded protein: CASSSFPTGTGANYGYTF.

This chain joins TRBV10-3 and TRBJ1-2; D call uncertain. This CDR3 contains 11 residues. Germline CDR1 reads ENHRY; CDR2 reads SYGVKD. Deletions cut 10 bases from V and 5 bases from J, with 11 bases between. The CDR3 spells CATTGYYGYTF. The CDR3 DNA reads as TGTGCCACCACGGGATATTATGGCTACACCTTC.

This clonotype was seen at least ten times. The CDR3 reads CASSSGVDREQYF. The CDR3 region has the DNA TGTGCCAGCAGCTCAGGGGTAGATCGGGAGCAGTACTTC. The chain combines TRBV7-2 with TRBJ2-7; TRBD1 is a possible D gene (6 bases). Trimming took 4 bases from V and 7 from J, leaving 14 bases between them. The V gene's germline CDR1 is SGHTA and CDR2 FQGNSA. This CDR3 has 13 residues.

In this sample, this clonotype turned up many times. V usage is TRBV10-3 and J usage is TRBJ1-5, with D tentatively TRBD1 (5 bases). Germline-derived CDR1 and CDR2 are ENHRY and SYGVKD. The CDR3 sequence is 13 residues long. V was trimmed by 7 bases and J by 4 bases, leaving 11 bases between them. The CDR3 DNA is TGTGCCATCACGGGCGGGGGAAATCAGCCCCAGCATTTT. This gives the protein CAITGGGNQPQHF.

This clonotype was detected many times. The chain employs TRBV10-3 and TRBJ1-4, with D uncertain. V lost 0 bases, J lost 0 bases, and 5 bases lay in between. Germline V lookup: CDR1 ENHRY, CDR2 SYGVKD. The CDR3 contains 15 residues. CDR3 nucleotide sequence: TGTGCCATCAGTGAGTCGCTGGCAACTAATGAAAAACTGTTTTTT. It specifies CAISESLATNEKLFF.

Comment on this clonotype: The junction shows a germline mismatch at one end, possibly a read error. J is TRBJ2-7 and V is TRBV4-2; TRBD2 agrees at 10 bases. Germline V gene data show CDR1 as LGHNA and CDR2 as YNFKEQ. The CDR3 covers 12 residues. The CDR3 DNA reads TGTGCCAGCAGCCAAGAAATAGCGGGAGGTCCTTTC. It yields the protein CASSQEIAGGPF.